This T cell receptor beta chain was captured in a study of OX40 agonist ivuxolimab in advanced cancers. In the study overall: Melanoma, hepatocellular carcinoma, head and neck or renal cell cancer occurred in dose-escalation patients. General study points: Compared with CD4+, CD8+ T cells on average had more expanded clones. Partial responders dosed at 0.1-3.0 mg/kg displayed clonal expansion ranking among the lowest.

Of note for this clone: The antigen is undetermined.

Libraries were prepared by immunoSEQ multiplex PCR; TCRdb keeps only in-frame clonotypes and omits some of them. The sample carries approximately 74,000 clones, around nine tenths recorded once. From germline, CDR1 is MNHNY and CDR2 SVGAGI (reference sequence). V was pared by 2 bases and J by 2 bases, with 6 bases between. The CDR3 covers 13 residues. The V call is TRBV6-6, the J call TRBJ1-2; D not resolved. The sample was CD4+ or CD8+ T cells sorted from blood, taken in a trial of the OX40 agonist ivuxolimab. The TCR originated in an adult with an advanced solid tumor such as melanoma, head and neck, liver or kidney cancer. The CDR3 bases are TGTGCCAGCAGTTACGCCTCGAACTATGGCTACACCTTC. Protein: CASSYASNYGYTF.